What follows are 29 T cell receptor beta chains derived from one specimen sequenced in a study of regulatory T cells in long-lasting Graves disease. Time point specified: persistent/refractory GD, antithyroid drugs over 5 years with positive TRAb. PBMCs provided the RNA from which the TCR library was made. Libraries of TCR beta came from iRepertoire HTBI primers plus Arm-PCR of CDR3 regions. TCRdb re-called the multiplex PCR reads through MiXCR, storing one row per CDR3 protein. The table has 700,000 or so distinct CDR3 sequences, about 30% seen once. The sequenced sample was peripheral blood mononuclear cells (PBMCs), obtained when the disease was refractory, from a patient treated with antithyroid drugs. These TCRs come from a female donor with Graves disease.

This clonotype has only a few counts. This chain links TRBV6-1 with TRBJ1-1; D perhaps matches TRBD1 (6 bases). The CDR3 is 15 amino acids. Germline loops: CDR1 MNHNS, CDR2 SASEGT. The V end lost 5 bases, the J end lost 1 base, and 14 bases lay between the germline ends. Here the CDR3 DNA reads TGTGCCAGCAGTACCATCGGCAGGGGGAACACTGAAGCTTTCTTT. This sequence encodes CASSTIGRGNTEAFF.

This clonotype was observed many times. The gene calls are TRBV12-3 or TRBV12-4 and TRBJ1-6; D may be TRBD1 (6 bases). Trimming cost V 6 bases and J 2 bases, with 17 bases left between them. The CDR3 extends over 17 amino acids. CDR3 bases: TGTGCCAGCAGCCCGGGGGGGCTTGAGGCCTATAATTCACCCCTCCACTTT. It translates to CASSPGGLEAYNSPLHF.

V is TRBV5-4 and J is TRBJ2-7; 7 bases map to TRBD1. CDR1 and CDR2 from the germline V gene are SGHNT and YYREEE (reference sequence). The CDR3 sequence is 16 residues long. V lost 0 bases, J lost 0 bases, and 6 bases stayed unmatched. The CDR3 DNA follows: TGTGCCAGCAGCTTGGGGAGGACAGGCCTCTCCTACGAGCAGTACTTC. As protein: CASSLGRTGLSYEQYF.

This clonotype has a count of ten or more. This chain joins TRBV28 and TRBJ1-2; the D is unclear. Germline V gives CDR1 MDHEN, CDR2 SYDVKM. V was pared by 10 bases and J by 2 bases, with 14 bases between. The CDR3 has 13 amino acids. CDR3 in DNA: TGTGCCATCCTCGCGGGTCACAACTATGGCTACACCTTC. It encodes CAILAGHNYGYTF.

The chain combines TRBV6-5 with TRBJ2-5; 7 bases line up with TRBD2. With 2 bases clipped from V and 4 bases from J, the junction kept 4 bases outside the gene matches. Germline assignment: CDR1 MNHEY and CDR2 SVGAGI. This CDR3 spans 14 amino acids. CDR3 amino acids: CASSYDGRRETQYF. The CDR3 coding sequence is TGTGCCAGCAGTTACGACGGGAGGCGAGAGACCCAGTACTTC.

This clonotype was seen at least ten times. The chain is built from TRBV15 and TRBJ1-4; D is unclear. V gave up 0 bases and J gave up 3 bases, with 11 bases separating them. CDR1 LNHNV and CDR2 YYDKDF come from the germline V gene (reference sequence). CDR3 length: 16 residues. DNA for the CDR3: TGTGCCACCAGCAGAGATCCTCGTGCGGCTAATGAAAAACTGTTTTTT. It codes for CATSRDPRAANEKLFF.

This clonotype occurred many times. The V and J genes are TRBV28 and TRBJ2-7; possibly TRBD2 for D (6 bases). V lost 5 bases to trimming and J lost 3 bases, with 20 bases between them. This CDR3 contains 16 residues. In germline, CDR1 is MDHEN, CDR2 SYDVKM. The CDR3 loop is CASSAPGDGSFYEQYF. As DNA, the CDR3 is TGTGCCAGCAGTGCCCCGGGAGACGGGAGCTTCTACGAGCAGTACTTC.

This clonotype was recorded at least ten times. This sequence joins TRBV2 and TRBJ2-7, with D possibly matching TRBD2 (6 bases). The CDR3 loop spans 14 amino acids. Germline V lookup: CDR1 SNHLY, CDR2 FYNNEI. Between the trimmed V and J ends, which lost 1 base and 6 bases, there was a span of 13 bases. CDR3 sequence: CASSEVAGIGEQYF. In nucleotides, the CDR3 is TGTGCCAGCAGTGAAGTGGCGGGGATCGGCGAGCAGTACTTC.

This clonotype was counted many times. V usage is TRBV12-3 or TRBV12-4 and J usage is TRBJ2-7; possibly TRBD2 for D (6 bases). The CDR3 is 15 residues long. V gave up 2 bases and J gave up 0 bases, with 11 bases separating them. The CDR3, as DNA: TGTGCCAGCAGTTTAAGGGCGGGGAGCTCCTACGAGCAGTACTTC. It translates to CASSLRAGSSYEQYF.

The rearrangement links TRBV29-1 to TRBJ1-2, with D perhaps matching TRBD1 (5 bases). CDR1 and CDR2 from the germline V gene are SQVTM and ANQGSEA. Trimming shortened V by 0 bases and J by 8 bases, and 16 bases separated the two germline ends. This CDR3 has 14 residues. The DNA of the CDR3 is TGCAGCGTTGAAGATGTGGGGGGTGGTTTGGGCTACACCTTC. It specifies CSVEDVGGGLGYTF.

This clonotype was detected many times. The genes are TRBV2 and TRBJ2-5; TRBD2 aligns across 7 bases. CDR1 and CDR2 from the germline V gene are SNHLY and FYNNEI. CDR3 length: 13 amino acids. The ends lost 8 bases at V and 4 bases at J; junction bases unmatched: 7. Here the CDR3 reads CASGLDAVETQYF. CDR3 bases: TGTGCCAGCGGACTAGACGCAGTAGAGACCCAGTACTTC.

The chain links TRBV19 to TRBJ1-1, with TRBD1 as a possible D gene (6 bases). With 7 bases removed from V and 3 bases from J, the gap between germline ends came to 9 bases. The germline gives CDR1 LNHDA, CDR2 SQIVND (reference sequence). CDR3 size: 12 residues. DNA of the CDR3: TGTGCCAGTAAGCAGGGGTACACTGAAGCTTTCTTT. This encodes CASKQGYTEAFF.

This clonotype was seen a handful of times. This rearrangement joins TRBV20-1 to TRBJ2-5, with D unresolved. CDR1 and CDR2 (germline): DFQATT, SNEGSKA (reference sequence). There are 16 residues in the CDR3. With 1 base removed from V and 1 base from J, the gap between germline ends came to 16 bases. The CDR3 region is CSARVANLGIQETQYF. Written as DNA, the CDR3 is TGCAGTGCTAGAGTAGCCAATTTGGGTATCCAAGAGACCCAGTACTTC.

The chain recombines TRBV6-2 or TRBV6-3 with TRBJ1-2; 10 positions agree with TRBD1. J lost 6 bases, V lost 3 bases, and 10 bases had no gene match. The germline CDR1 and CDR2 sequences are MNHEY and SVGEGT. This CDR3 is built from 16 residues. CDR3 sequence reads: CASSYSRTGGGDGYTF. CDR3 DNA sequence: TGTGCCAGCAGTTATTCCAGGACAGGGGGAGGAGATGGCTACACCTTC.

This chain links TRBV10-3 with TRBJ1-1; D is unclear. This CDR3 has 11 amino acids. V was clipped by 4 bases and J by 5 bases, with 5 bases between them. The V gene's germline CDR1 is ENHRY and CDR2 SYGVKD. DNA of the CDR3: TGTGCCATCAGTGGGTCTACTGAAGCTTTCTTT. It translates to CAISGSTEAFF.

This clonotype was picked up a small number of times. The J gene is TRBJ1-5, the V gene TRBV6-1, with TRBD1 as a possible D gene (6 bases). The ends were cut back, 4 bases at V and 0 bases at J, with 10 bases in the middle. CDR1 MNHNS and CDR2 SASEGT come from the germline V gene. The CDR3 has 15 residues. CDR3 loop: CASSATGHSNQPQHF. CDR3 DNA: TGTGCCAGCAGTGCGACAGGACATAGCAATCAGCCCCAGCATTTT.

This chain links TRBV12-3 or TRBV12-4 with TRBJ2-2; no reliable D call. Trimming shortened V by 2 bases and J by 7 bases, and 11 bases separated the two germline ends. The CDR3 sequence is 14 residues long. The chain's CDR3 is CASSLSRLHGELFF. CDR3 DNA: TGTGCCAGCAGTTTAAGCAGGCTACACGGGGAGCTGTTTTTT.

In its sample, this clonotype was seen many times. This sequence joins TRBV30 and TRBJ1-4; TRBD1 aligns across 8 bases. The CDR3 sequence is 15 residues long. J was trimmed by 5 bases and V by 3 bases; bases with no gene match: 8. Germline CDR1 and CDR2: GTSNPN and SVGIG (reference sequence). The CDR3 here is CAWRGQGRRNEKLFF. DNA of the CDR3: TGTGCCTGGAGAGGACAGGGAAGGCGGAATGAAAAACTGTTTTTT. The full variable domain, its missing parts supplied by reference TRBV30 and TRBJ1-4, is SQTIHQWPATLVQPVGSPLSLECTVEGTSNPNLYWYRQAAGRGLQLLFYSVGIGQISSEVPQNLSASRPQDRQFILSSKKLLLSDSGFYLCAWRGQGRRNEKLFFGSGTQLSVL.

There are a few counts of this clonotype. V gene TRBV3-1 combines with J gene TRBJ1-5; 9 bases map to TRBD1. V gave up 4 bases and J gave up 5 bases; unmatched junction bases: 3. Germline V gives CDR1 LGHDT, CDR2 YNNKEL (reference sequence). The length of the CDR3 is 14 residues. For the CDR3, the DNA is TGTGCCAGCAGCCCAACAGGGGGCTATCAGCCCCAGCATTTT. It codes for CASSPTGGYQPQHF.

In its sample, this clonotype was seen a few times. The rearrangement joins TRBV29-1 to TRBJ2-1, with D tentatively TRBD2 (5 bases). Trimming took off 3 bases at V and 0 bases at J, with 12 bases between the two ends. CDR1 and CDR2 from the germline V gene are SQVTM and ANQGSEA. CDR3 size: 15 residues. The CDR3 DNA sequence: TGCAGCGTTGACCTAGCCCAAAGCTCCTACAATGAGCAGTTCTTC. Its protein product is CSVDLAQSSYNEQFF.

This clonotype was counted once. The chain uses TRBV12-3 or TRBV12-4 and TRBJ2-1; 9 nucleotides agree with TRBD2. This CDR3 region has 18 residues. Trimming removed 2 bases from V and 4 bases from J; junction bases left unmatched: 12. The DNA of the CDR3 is TGTGCCAGCAGTTTAAGATGGGCTAGCGGGAAATCTTACAATGAGCAGTTCTTC. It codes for CASSLRWASGKSYNEQFF.

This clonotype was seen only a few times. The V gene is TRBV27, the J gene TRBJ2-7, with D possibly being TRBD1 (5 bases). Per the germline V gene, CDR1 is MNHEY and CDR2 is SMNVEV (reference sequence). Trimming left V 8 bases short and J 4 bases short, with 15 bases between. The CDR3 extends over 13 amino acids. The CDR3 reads CASAPPGWYEQYF. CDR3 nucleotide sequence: TGTGCCAGCGCTCCCCCAGGGTGGTACGAGCAGTACTTC.

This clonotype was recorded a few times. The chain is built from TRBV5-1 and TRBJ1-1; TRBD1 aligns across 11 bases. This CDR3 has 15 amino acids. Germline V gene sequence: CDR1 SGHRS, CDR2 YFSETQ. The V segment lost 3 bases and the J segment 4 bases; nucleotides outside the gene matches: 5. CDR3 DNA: TGCGCCAGCAGCTGGACAGGGGGCGAAGGCACTGAAGCTTTCTTT. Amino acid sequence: CASSWTGGEGTEAFF.

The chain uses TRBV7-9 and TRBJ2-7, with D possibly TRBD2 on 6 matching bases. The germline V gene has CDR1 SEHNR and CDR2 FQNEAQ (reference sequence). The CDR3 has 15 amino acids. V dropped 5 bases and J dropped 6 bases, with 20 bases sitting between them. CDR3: CASSRPGTGGGEQYF. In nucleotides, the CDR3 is TGTGCCAGCAGCAGACCCGGGACCGGGGGTGGCGAGCAGTACTTC.

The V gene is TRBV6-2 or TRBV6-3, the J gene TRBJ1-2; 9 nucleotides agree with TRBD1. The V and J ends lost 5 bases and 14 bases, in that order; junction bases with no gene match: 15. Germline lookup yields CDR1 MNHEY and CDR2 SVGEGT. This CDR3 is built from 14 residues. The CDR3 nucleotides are TGTGCCAGCAGTAGAACGACTACAGGGGGCTCTTTTACCTTC. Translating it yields CASSRTTTGGSFTF.

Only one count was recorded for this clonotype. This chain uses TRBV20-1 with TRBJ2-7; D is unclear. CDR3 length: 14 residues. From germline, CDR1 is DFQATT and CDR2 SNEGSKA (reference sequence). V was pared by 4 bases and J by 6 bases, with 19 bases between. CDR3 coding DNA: TGCAGTGCTATCAAGGCAGGTCAAACCTGCGAGCAGTACTTC. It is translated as CSAIKAGQTCEQYF.

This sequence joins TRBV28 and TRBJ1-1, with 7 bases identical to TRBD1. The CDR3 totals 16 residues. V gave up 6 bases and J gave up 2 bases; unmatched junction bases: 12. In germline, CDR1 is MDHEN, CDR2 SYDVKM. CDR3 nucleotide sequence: TGTGCCAGCAGACCAACAGGGGCCTATACTAACACTGAAGCTTTCTTT. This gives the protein CASRPTGAYTNTEAFF.

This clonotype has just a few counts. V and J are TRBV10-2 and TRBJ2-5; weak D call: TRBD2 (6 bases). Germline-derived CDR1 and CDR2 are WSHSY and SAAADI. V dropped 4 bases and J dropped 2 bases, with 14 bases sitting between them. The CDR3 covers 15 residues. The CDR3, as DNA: TGCGCCAGCAGTGTTTTGCGGGACTTTCAAGAGACCCAGTACTTC. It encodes CASSVLRDFQETQYF.

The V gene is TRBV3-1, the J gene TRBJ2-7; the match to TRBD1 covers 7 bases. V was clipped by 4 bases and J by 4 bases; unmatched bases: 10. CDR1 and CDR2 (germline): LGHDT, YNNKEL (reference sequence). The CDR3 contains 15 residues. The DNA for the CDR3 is TGTGCCAGCAGCCTTCGACAGGGTATCGCTTACGAGCAGTACTTC. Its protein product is CASSLRQGIAYEQYF.